These 24 T cell receptor beta chains share one sample of origin, sequenced in a study of T cells after yellow fever vaccination (dated by TCRdb to about 2019). The treatment or condition label of this sample denotes: live attenuated yellow fever vaccine strain. The library was prepared using 5' RACE. Sequencing was carried out with an Illumina HiSeq 2500. TCRdb itself trimmed the public reads at Q25 with fastp, ran MiXCR and retained productive beta chains. For every CDR3 protein sequence, its rows merge into one entry that carries the most common genes and DNA. This sample holds hundreds of thousands of distinct CDR3 sequences; approximately 13% were observed only once. Around an eighth of the sample is in the top ten clones. This material consisted of PBMCs, taken on the day of the yellow fever booster vaccination. The receptors were sampled from a man aged 25 to 40 who received the YFV17D yellow fever vaccine.

The chain is built from TRBV5-1 and TRBJ1-1, with D possibly matching TRBD1 (5 bases). This CDR3 region has 15 residues. Germline values: CDR1 SGHRS, CDR2 YFSETQ. Trimming took 0 bases from V and 1 from J, leaving 10 bases between them. CDR3 in DNA: TGCGCCAGCAGCTTGGAACGACAGAAGAACACTGAAGCTTTCTTT. This translates into CASSLERQKNTEAFF.

This clonotype was seen a few times. The CDR3 DNA reads TGTGCCAGCTCACGAAACAGGGGACAAGAGACCCAGTACTTC. Amino acids: CASSRNRGQETQYF. The rearrangement uses TRBV18 and TRBJ2-5, with 7 bases aligning to TRBD1. The CDR3 covers 14 residues. V gave up 4 bases and J gave up 2 bases; unmatched junction bases: 4. In germline, CDR1 is KGHSH, CDR2 LQKENI.

The genes are TRBV7-9 and TRBJ2-7, with D tentatively TRBD1 (6 bases). Germline loops: CDR1 SEHNR, CDR2 FQNEAQ (reference sequence). This CDR3 has 16 amino acids. V lost 5 bases to trimming and J lost 7 bases, with 24 bases between them. This chain's CDR3 is CASSTVRGTGPREQYF. CDR3 DNA: TGTGCCAGCAGCACCGTAAGGGGGACGGGACCGAGAGAGCAGTACTTC.

This chain uses TRBV19 with TRBJ2-1; D is perhaps TRBD1 or TRBD2 (5 bases each). CDR1 and CDR2 from the germline V gene are LNHDA and SQIVND (reference sequence). Trimming removed 8 bases from V and 6 bases from J, with 14 bases in between. This CDR3 is 13 amino acids long. The CDR3 coding sequence is TGTGCCAGTGTAGGGACCCGTTCCAATGAGCAGTTCTTC. It yields the protein CASVGTRSNEQFF.

The V and J genes are TRBV24-1 and TRBJ2-2; 7 bases are a match to TRBD1. The CDR3 runs 16 residues. Germline V gene data show CDR1 as KGHDR and CDR2 as SFDVKD. J lost 8 bases, V lost 4 bases, and 12 bases had no gene match. This CDR3 is CATSDQRTGLMGELFF. CDR3 bases: TGTGCCACCAGTGACCAAAGGACAGGTCTTATGGGGGAGCTGTTTTTT.

The chain couples TRBV27 to TRBJ2-7; a weak D match, TRBD1 (5 bases). V shed 3 bases and J shed 9 bases, with 18 bases lying between them. Germline V CDR1 and CDR2: MNHEY, SMNVEV (reference sequence). The CDR3 extends over 14 amino acids. The chain's CDR3 is CASSFLAGPGGQYF. The CDR3 DNA follows: TGTGCCAGCAGTTTCTTGGCAGGGCCGGGTGGGCAGTACTTC.

The chain carries TRBV28 and TRBJ2-7; 8 nucleotides align to TRBD2. This CDR3 has 16 residues. CDR1 MDHEN and CDR2 SYDVKM come from the germline V gene. V was clipped by 3 bases and J by 2 bases; unmatched bases: 9. CDR3 sequence: CASSLVDGRAAYEQYF. Here the CDR3 DNA reads TGTGCCAGCAGTTTGGTCGACGGGAGGGCCGCCTACGAGCAGTACTTC.

This clonotype came up a few times. V gene TRBV20-1 combines with J gene TRBJ2-1; 7 bases agree with TRBD2. After removal of 0 bases from V and 7 bases from J, the junction contained 9 bases not matched to a gene. The CDR3 sequence is 15 residues long. CDR1 is DFQATT, CDR2 SNEGSKA, per germline (reference sequence). CDR3 in amino acids: CSARDVRGVSNEQFF. CDR3 DNA: TGCAGTGCTAGAGATGTCCGGGGGGTTAGTAATGAGCAGTTCTTC.

This clonotype has a handful of counts. The chain links TRBV12-3 or TRBV12-4 to TRBJ1-5; D uncertain. Trimming pared 2 bases from V and 10 bases from J, leaving 18 bases between. CDR3 length equals 15 residues. The CDR3 region is CASSLKDFTSVPQHF. The CDR3 DNA sequence: TGTGCCAGCAGTTTAAAGGACTTCACTTCGGTACCCCAGCATTTT.

The chain links TRBV7-2 to TRBJ2-5; TRBD2 might be the D (6 bases). The CDR3 has 15 amino acids. Between the trimmed V and J ends, which lost 4 bases and 5 bases, there was a span of 17 bases. The germline V gene has CDR1 SGHTA and CDR2 FQGNSA. The CDR3: CASSSQTGLQETQYF. The CDR3 coding sequence is TGTGCCAGCAGCTCACAGACGGGACTCCAGGAGACCCAGTACTTC. Full variable domain (missing parts from reference TRBV7-2 and TRBJ2-5): GAGVSQSPSNKVTEKGKDVELRCDPISGHTALYWYRQSLGQGLEFLIYFQGNSAPDKSGLPSDRFSAERTGGSVSTLTIQRTQQEDSAVYLCASSSQTGLQETQYFGPGTRLLVL.

This clonotype showed up just a few times. J is TRBJ2-1 and V is TRBV3-1; D gene unclear. Between the trimmed V and J ends, which lost 6 bases and 10 bases, there was a span of 16 bases. This CDR3 is 13 amino acids long. Germline lookup yields CDR1 LGHDT and CDR2 YNNKEL (reference sequence). CDR3 coding DNA: TGTGCCAGCAGGCGAGTCCCCGAGCCGGAGCAGTTCTTC. Residues: CASRRVPEPEQFF.

This clonotype has more than one count but fewer than ten. The V gene is TRBV12-3 or TRBV12-4, the J gene TRBJ2-5; a weak D match, TRBD2 (6 bases). This CDR3 comprises 15 residues. V lost 7 bases, J lost 3 bases, and 18 bases lay in between. The CDR3 DNA reads as TGTGCCAGCAACCTAGTTGGGACTTTGGAAGAGACCCAGTACTTC. Protein: CASNLVGTLEETQYF.

This rearrangement joins TRBV5-1 to TRBJ2-1; D is uncertain. Germline loops: CDR1 SGHRS, CDR2 YFSETQ. The CDR3 has 14 residues. V lost 2 bases, J lost 3 bases, and 9 bases lay in between. In DNA, the CDR3 is TGCGCCAGCAGCTTAGACGGATACTACAATGAGCAGTTCTTC. It specifies CASSLDGYYNEQFF.

A few counts support this clonotype. CDR3 in DNA: TGTGCCAGCAGTTACCTAGCGGGGGGGTTCTACGAGCAGTACTTC. Translating it yields CASSYLAGGFYEQYF. This sequence joins TRBV6-2 or TRBV6-3 and TRBJ2-7; the match to TRBD2 covers 12 bases. This CDR3 spans 15 amino acids. From germline, CDR1 is MNHEY and CDR2 SVGEGT. The trim removed 2 bases at V and 3 bases at J, leaving 2 bases unmatched.

The V and J genes are TRBV7-9 and TRBJ2-7; tentative D call: TRBD2 (7 bases). This CDR3 contains 14 residues. Germline V CDR1 and CDR2: SEHNR, FQNEAQ (reference sequence). Trimming took 9 bases from V and 3 from J, leaving 18 bases between them. CDR3 region: CASSGGGRVYEQYF. The CDR3 DNA reads TGTGCCAGTTCCGGGGGCGGGAGAGTCTACGAGCAGTACTTC.

The chain links TRBV29-1 to TRBJ1-2, with 9 bases aligning to TRBD1. The germline gives CDR1 SQVTM, CDR2 ANQGSEA. The CDR3 extends over 16 amino acids. V lost 4 bases to trimming and J lost 4 bases; unmatched junction nucleotides: 13. CDR3 amino acids: CSVAGTGNGIGYGYTF. The CDR3 coding sequence is TGCAGCGTTGCCGGGACAGGGAACGGGATTGGCTATGGCTACACCTTC.

The chain is built from TRBV5-1 and TRBJ2-1, with 10 bases fitting TRBD2. CDR3 length equals 15 residues. V shed 5 bases, J shed 8 bases, and the junction held 10 bases outside the gene matches. In germline, CDR1 is SGHRS, CDR2 YFSETQ. CDR3 in DNA: TGCGCCAGCAGTCCCACCGTAGCGGGAGGCTATGAGCAGTTCTTC. This encodes CASSPTVAGGYEQFF.

The genes are TRBV10-3 and TRBJ1-1, with unresolved D. Looked up from germline, CDR1 is ENHRY and CDR2 is SYGVKD. V shed 10 bases and J shed 4 bases, with 13 bases lying between them. The CDR3 runs 12 residues. CDR3 residues: CATKEVGTEAFF. The CDR3 DNA follows: TGTGCCACAAAAGAGGTGGGCACTGAAGCTTTCTTT.

There are a few counts of this clonotype. CDR3 sequence: CASSPSGPYPYEQYF. The CDR3 coding sequence is TGTGCCAGCAGCCCTAGCGGTCCTTACCCGTACGAGCAGTACTTC. This rearrangement joins TRBV7-2 to TRBJ2-7; TRBD2 agrees at 7 bases. The CDR3 runs to 15 residues. Germline-derived CDR1 and CDR2 are SGHTA and FQGNSA. V lost 5 bases, J lost 4 bases, and 11 bases stayed unmatched.

This clonotype was counted only a few times. The chain recombines TRBV6-1 with TRBJ2-7, with TRBD2 as a possible D gene (5 bases). The CDR3 has 18 residues. Germline lookup yields CDR1 MNHNS and CDR2 SASEGT. Trimming took off 7 bases at V and 2 bases at J, with 27 bases between the two ends. CDR3: CASKTSTAERGQTYEQYF. The CDR3 DNA reads TGTGCCAGCAAGACCTCAACTGCAGAACGAGGGCAAACCTACGAGCAGTACTTC.

The chain is built from TRBV29-1 and TRBJ1-5, with a possible D match to TRBD1 (5 bases). This CDR3 has 12 amino acids. CDR1 and CDR2 (germline): SQVTM, ANQGSEA. Trimming pared 6 bases from V and 4 bases from J, leaving 10 bases between. The CDR3 region has the DNA TGCAGCGTGCGGGACGGAAATCAGCCCCAGCATTTT. Protein product: CSVRDGNQPQHF.

In its sample, this clonotype was seen a few times. V is TRBV19 and J is TRBJ2-1, with 11 nucleotides matching TRBD2. Germline-derived CDR1 and CDR2 are LNHDA and SQIVND (reference sequence). V was pared by 7 bases and J by 3 bases, with 11 bases of the junction left unmatched. The CDR3 runs to 17 residues. The CDR3 DNA reads as TGTGCCAGTAACAACCCTTGGACTAGCGGGTTCTACAATGAGCAGTTCTTC. Amino acids: CASNNPWTSGFYNEQFF.

The chain links TRBV4-3 to TRBJ2-2; 10 bases are shared with TRBD2. Germline trimming cut 3 bases from V and 4 bases from J; bases unmatched to any gene: 8. This CDR3 is built from 17 residues. Germline V CDR1 and CDR2: LGHNA, YSLEER. The CDR3 coding sequence is TGCGCCAGCAGCCAGGTAGCGGGAGGTTATTTCACCGGGGAGCTGTTTTTT. Protein product: CASSQVAGGYFTGELFF.

This clonotype was seen a handful of times. The chain couples TRBV9 to TRBJ2-5; D perhaps matches TRBD1 (5 bases). Germline CDR1 and CDR2: SGDLS and YYNGEE. This CDR3 contains 17 residues. The germline V and J ends were trimmed by 0 bases and 1 base, with 16 bases remaining between them. The CDR3 here is CASSVERPGSSQETQYF. The CDR3 DNA follows: TGTGCCAGCAGCGTAGAAAGGCCAGGGTCTTCCCAAGAGACCCAGTACTTC.